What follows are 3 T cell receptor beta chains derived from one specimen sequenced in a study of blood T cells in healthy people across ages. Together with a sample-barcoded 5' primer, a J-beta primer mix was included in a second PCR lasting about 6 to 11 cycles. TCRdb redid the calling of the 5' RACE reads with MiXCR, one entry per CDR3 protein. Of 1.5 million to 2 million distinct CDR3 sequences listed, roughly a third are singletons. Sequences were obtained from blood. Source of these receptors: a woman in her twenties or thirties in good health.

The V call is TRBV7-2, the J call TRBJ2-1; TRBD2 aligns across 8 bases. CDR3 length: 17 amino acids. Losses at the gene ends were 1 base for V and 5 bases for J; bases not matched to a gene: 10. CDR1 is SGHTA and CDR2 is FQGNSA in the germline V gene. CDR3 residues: CASSLVFVGGADNEQFF. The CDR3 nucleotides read TGTGCCAGCAGCTTAGTATTCGTCGGGGGGGCCGACAATGAGCAGTTCTTC.

The CDR3 protein is CASSQDRIGLQETQYF. In nucleotides, the CDR3 is TGTGCCAGCAGCCAAGACCGGATAGGGCTGCAAGAGACCCAGTACTTC. The J gene is TRBJ2-5, the V gene TRBV27; D is unclear. The ends were cut back, 6 bases at V and 2 bases at J, with 19 bases in the middle. CDR1 is MNHEY and CDR2 is SMNVEV in the germline V gene (reference sequence). The length of the CDR3 is 16 residues.

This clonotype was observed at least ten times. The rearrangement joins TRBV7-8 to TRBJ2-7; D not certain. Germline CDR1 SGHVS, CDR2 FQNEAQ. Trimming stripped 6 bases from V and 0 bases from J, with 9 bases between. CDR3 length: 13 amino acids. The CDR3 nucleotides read TGTGCCAGCAGTACGGAGAGCTCCTACGAGCAGTACTTC. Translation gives CASSTESSYEQYF.